These 21 T cell receptor beta chains were all obtained from the same sample, sequenced in a study of human T cells and chemical hapten exposure. TCRdb redid the calling of the RACE reads with MiXCR, one entry per CDR3 protein. The sample consists of roughly 160,000 distinct CDR3 sequences, approximately 15% of them appearing once. Regarding time point: patch test 1, 2 weeks after DPC sensitization. Treatment given: therapeutic diphenylcyclopropenone sensitization with weekly scalp DPC. The specimen was whole blood, collected in connection with sensitization to the hapten diphenylcyclopropenone (DPC). These TCRs come from a woman aged 30 to 39 with alopecia areata. Some clones in this sample may be carry-over from other donors' samples.

This clonotype was seen a handful of times. A read error may explain this, as a much larger clone is one base away. The CDR3: CASSSSSNQPQHF. The CDR3 bases are TGTGCCAGCAGTTCTTCTAGCAATCAGCCCCAGCATTTT. This chain joins TRBV27 and TRBJ1-5; D is unclear. Germline V CDR1 and CDR2: MNHEY, SMNVEV (reference sequence). Trimming cost V 4 bases and J 0 bases, with 4 bases left between them. The CDR3 has 13 amino acids.

The chain combines TRBV5-1 with TRBJ2-5; D is unresolved. The CDR3 loop spans 15 amino acids. V gave up 4 bases and J gave up 5 bases, with 18 bases separating them. Per the germline V gene, CDR1 is SGHRS and CDR2 is YFSETQ. DNA for the CDR3: TGCGCCAGCAGCGCTGGACGGACCCGGTCGGAGACCCAGTACTTC. This sequence encodes CASSAGRTRSETQYF.

This clonotype was observed a handful of times. V gene TRBV28 combines with J gene TRBJ1-1; tentatively, D is TRBD1 (6 bases). Germline V lookup: CDR1 MDHEN, CDR2 SYDVKM. Trimming removed 8 bases at V and 1 base at J, with 14 bases between. The CDR3 extends over 14 amino acids. This CDR3 reads CASRPGGSNTEAFF. The CDR3 coding sequence is TGTGCCAGCCGCCCGGGGGGCTCGAACACTGAAGCTTTCTTT.

This clonotype was found a few times. V usage is TRBV10-3 and J usage is TRBJ1-4; D call uncertain. The germline gives CDR1 ENHRY, CDR2 SYGVKD. The CDR3 is 13 residues long. V was trimmed by 0 bases and J by 5 bases, leaving 4 bases between them. The CDR3 DNA sequence: TGTGCCATCAGTGAGTCACCAAATGAAAAACTGTTTTTT. As protein: CAISESPNEKLFF.

This clonotype occurred many times. This chain links TRBV3-1 with TRBJ1-1; D ambiguous. The CDR3 consists of 11 residues. The ends were cut back, 1 base at V and 11 bases at J, with 8 bases in the middle. Germline V gene sequence: CDR1 LGHDT, CDR2 YNNKEL (reference sequence). CDR3 DNA sequence: TGTGCCAGCAGCCAAGGGAGGTGGGCTTTCTTT. Protein product: CASSQGRWAFF.

This clonotype was counted between two and nine times. This chain links TRBV2 with TRBJ2-7; D remains ambiguous. There are 13 residues in the CDR3. The V gene lost 2 bases and the J gene lost 2 bases, with 7 bases spanning the gap. Germline-derived CDR1 and CDR2 are SNHLY and FYNNEI. The CDR3 protein is CASSELRTYEQYF. The CDR3 nucleotides read TGTGCCAGCAGTGAACTGCGAACCTACGAGCAGTACTTC.

The gene calls are TRBV9 and TRBJ1-5, with no clear D. The germline gives CDR1 SGDLS, CDR2 YYNGEE. Trimming cost V 4 bases and J 2 bases, with 13 bases left between them. CDR3 length: 15 amino acids. CDR3: CASSKRREGNQPQHF. The CDR3 DNA reads as TGTGCCAGCAGCAAGAGGAGGGAGGGCAATCAGCCCCAGCATTTT.

This chain connects TRBV20-1 to TRBJ2-1, with D unclear. The germline gives CDR1 DFQATT, CDR2 SNEGSKA (reference sequence). The V end lost 0 bases, the J end lost 9 bases, and 6 bases lay between the germline ends. The CDR3 loop spans 11 amino acids. CDR3 protein: CSARDWGEQFF. The CDR3 nucleotides read TGCAGTGCTAGAGACTGGGGTGAGCAGTTCTTC.

This clonotype occurred once. The V gene is TRBV27, the J gene TRBJ1-1; a weak D match, TRBD1 (5 bases). Germline V gene data show CDR1 as MNHEY and CDR2 as SMNVEV (reference sequence). Trimming took off 6 bases at V and 5 bases at J, with 16 bases between the two ends. This CDR3 has 14 residues. The CDR3 DNA reads TGTGCCAGCAGGAATCAGGGAGAAGATACTGAAGCTTTCTTT. It yields the protein CASRNQGEDTEAFF.

This clonotype was picked up one time. This CDR3 reads CSCRGLNYGYTF. The CDR3 bases are TGCAGTTGCCGGGGACTTAACTATGGCTACACCTTC. This chain uses TRBV20-1 with TRBJ1-2; maybe TRBD1 (5 bases). Germline V gene lookup returns CDR1 DFQATT and CDR2 SNEGSKA (reference sequence). The CDR3 is 12 residues long. Trimming cost V 8 bases and J 1 base, with 11 bases left between them.

V gene TRBV29-1 combines with J gene TRBJ1-5; TRBD1 aligns across 9 bases. CDR3 length equals 13 residues. From germline, CDR1 is SQVTM and CDR2 ANQGSEA. V lost 7 bases to trimming and J lost 4 bases; unmatched junction nucleotides: 5. The CDR3 DNA reads as TGCAGCGCCGGGGACAGGGAGAATCAGCCCCAGCATTTT. It codes for CSAGDRENQPQHF.

This clonotype was counted only a few times. The V and J genes are TRBV6-5 and TRBJ2-1, with 8 bases fitting TRBD1. The CDR3 runs to 15 residues. V shed 0 bases and J 5 bases; nucleotides not matched to a gene: 3. Germline loops: CDR1 MNHEY, CDR2 SVGAGI. DNA of the CDR3: TGTGCCAGCAGTTACTCGAGACAGGGGAACAATGAGCAGTTCTTC. This sequence encodes CASSYSRQGNNEQFF.

This clonotype was seen more than once but under ten times. V gene TRBV12-5 combines with J gene TRBJ2-3, with 13 bases lining up with TRBD2. The CDR3 totals 18 residues. CDR1 LGHNT and CDR2 FRNRAP come from the germline V gene. V was pared by 2 bases and J by 2 bases, with 7 bases of the junction left unmatched. The CDR3 protein is CASGLSRLAGGHTDTQYF. The CDR3 region has the DNA TGTGCTAGTGGTTTGTCTCGACTAGCGGGGGGACACACAGATACGCAGTATTTT.

V usage is TRBV7-2 and J usage is TRBJ2-3; TRBD1 aligns across 10 bases. This CDR3 has 15 amino acids. The V segment lost 2 bases and the J segment 3 bases; nucleotides outside the gene matches: 2. Germline CDR1 SGHTA, CDR2 FQGNSA. The CDR3 nucleotides read TGTGCCAGCAGCTTATGGACAGGGGGTACAGATACGCAGTATTTT. This translates into CASSLWTGGTDTQYF.

The chain links TRBV20-1 to TRBJ2-2; D remains unclear. The V gene's germline CDR1 is DFQATT and CDR2 SNEGSKA (reference sequence). Trimming shortened V by 1 base and J by 4 bases, and 13 bases separated the two germline ends. The CDR3 is 15 amino acids. CDR3 DNA: TGCAGTGCTAGAGTCTCCTTCCAAGGCACCGGGGAGCTGTTTTTT. Its protein is CSARVSFQGTGELFF.

The chain joins TRBV20-1 to TRBJ2-3, with TRBD2 identical over 8 bases. The CDR3 is made up of 14 amino acids. V dropped 6 bases and J dropped 5; count of bases not matched to a gene: 10. Germline V CDR1 and CDR2: DFQATT, SNEGSKA (reference sequence). DNA for the CDR3: TGCAGTGCCCCCCCGGGACTAGTAGGAGATACGCAGTATTTT. Protein product: CSAPPGLVGDTQYF.

Only a few counts were recorded for this clonotype. J is TRBJ2-7 and V is TRBV20-1; 9 bases are a match to TRBD1. Germline V gene lookup returns CDR1 DFQATT and CDR2 SNEGSKA (reference sequence). This CDR3 has 13 residues. The V gene end was trimmed by 6 bases and the J gene end by 2 bases; junction bases not matched to a gene: 5. Here the CDR3 reads CSAGTGSTYEQYF. The CDR3 DNA reads as TGCAGTGCCGGGACAGGGTCCACCTACGAGCAGTACTTC.

This clonotype was detected a few times. J is TRBJ2-1 and V is TRBV12-3 or TRBV12-4; D call uncertain. V lost 3 bases and J lost 7, with 4 bases in between. The CDR3 length is 11 residues. The CDR3 sequence: CASSFLNEQFF. The DNA of the CDR3 is TGTGCCAGCAGTTTCCTGAATGAGCAGTTCTTC.

This clonotype has only a few counts. This rearrangement joins TRBV29-1 to TRBJ2-5, with a possible D match to TRBD1 (5 bases). The CDR3 is 13 residues long. Germline-derived CDR1 and CDR2 are SQVTM and ANQGSEA. V lost 7 bases to trimming and J lost 5 bases, with 17 bases between them. Here the CDR3 reads CSAARVLSETQYF. CDR3 sequence (DNA): TGCAGCGCTGCCAGGGTGCTCTCGGAGACCCAGTACTTC.

The genes are TRBV6-2 or TRBV6-3 and TRBJ2-4; weak D call: TRBD2 (6 bases). Trimming left V 5 bases short and J 6 bases short, with 17 bases between. CDR3 size: 15 residues. Looked up from germline, CDR1 is MNHEY and CDR2 is SVGEGT. The CDR3 here is CASSPTLATTNIQYF. The DNA for the CDR3 is TGTGCCAGCAGTCCGACCCTAGCGACGACAAACATTCAGTACTTC.

The V gene is TRBV29-1, the J gene TRBJ2-3; D is unclear. This CDR3 has 10 amino acids. Trimming shortened V by 3 bases and J by 5 bases, and 3 bases separated the two germline ends. CDR1 and CDR2 from the germline V gene are SQVTM and ANQGSEA. The CDR3 DNA is TGCAGCGTTGACGGAGATACGCAGTATTTT. Encoded protein: CSVDGDTQYF.